Here is one T cell receptor beta chain with its context. Its antigen is undetermined. The sample belongs to a study of CD8+CD57+ T cells in acquired aplastic anemia. Study-wide context: Sorted CD4+ and CD8+ cells gave an average of approximately 3 ug of DNA. Findings and caveats of the study: The same twenty-nine CD8+ CDR3 sequences occurred in patients and in controls.

Previously, flow cytometry had revealed CD8+CD57+ cell expansion in the patients chosen for sequencing. All participating patients were living with severe acquired aplastic anemia. Patients were treatment-naive when blood was sampled. The template for TCR beta VDJ and CDR3 sequence profiling was genomic DNA. One entry per CDR3 protein, called by TCRdb with MiXCR from the reads. The sample records around 200,000 distinct CDR3 sequences, less than 65% being singletons. The CDR3 totals 14 residues. Germline V lookup: CDR1 PRHDT, CDR2 FYEKMQ (reference sequence). Trimming removed 6 bases from V and 2 bases from J; junction bases left unmatched: 6.

The sample consisted of sorted CD4+, CD8+, or CD8+CD57+ T cells (not recorded which) from PBMCs. The sequence came from a human donor with aplastic anemia. The chain has TRBV13 and TRBJ2-5; 7 bases are shared with TRBD1. The CDR3 coding sequence is TGTGCCAGCAGTTTGGGGGACAGACAAGAGACCCAGTACTTC. Encoded protein: CASSLGDRQETQYF.